This T cell receptor (beta chain) was identified in a study of blood T cell repertoires in COVID-19. Study overall: The United States, Italy and Spain supplied acute and convalescent COVID-19 samples. Nucleic acid was either cDNA or gDNA, and it came from T cells, B-cell-depleted T cells, or PBMCs.

Original methodology: Amplified reference gene primers provided the basis for estimating nucleated cell counts. Generated by immunoSEQ multiplex PCR, the TCRdb table keeps only in-frame clones and is missing some. D and trimming were read from the DNA, whereas the V and J calls and clone size are those reported in that table. Here the sample spans 100,000 to 150,000 clones, approximately 90% being singletons. The CDR3 consists of 14 residues. Germline-derived CDR1 and CDR2 are SGHRS and YFSETQ. Trimming cost V 2 bases and J 5 bases, with 12 bases left between them. Sequencing was done on a sample of peripheral blood. This clonotype originated in a woman in her 50s with acute or convalescent COVID-19. This rearrangement joins TRBV5-1 to TRBJ2-3; a possible D gene is TRBD2 (6 bases). The CDR3 sequence: CASSLDSSEDTQYF. The CDR3, as DNA: TGCGCCAGCAGCTTAGACTCTAGCGAAGATACGCAGTATTTT. The full variable domain, its missing parts supplied by reference TRBV5-1 and TRBJ2-3, is KAGVTQTPRYLIKTRGQQVTLSCSPISGHRSVSWYQQTPGQGLQFLFEYFSETQRNKGNFPGRFSGRQFSNSRSEMNVSTLELGDSALYLCASSLDSSEDTQYFGPGTRLTVL.